This T cell receptor (beta chain) was retrieved from a study of OX40 agonist ivuxolimab in advanced cancers. V gave up 8 bases and J gave up 4 bases; unmatched junction bases: 6. The CDR3 has 13 residues. The germline V gene encodes CDR1 MNHNY and CDR2 SVGAGI (reference sequence). The assay was immunoSEQ multiplex PCR, and TCRdb's table has in-frame clones only and misses some. The profile shows roughly 97,000 clones, 80% to 90% of them singletons. Exclusion of a patient followed from autoimmune disease history or systemic immunosuppression. Sample: CD4+ or CD8+ T cells sorted from blood, taken in a trial of the OX40 agonist ivuxolimab. This TCR was sampled from an adult with an advanced solid tumor such as melanoma, head and neck, liver or kidney cancer. The rearrangement joins TRBV6-6 to TRBJ1-1; 8 nucleotides align to TRBD1. The DNA for the CDR3 is TGTGCCAGCGGACGGACAGGGATCACTGAAGCTTTCTTT. This gives the protein CASGRTGITEAFF.